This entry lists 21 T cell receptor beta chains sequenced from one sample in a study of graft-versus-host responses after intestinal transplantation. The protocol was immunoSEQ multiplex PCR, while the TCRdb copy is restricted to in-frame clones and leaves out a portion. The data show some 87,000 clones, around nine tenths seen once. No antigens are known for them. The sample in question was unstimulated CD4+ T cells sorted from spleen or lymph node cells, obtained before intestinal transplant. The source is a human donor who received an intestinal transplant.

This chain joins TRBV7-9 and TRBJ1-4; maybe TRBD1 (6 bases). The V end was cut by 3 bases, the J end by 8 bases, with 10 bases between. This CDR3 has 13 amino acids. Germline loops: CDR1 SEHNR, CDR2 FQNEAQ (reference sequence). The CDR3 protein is CASSLGGGEKLFF. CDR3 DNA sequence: TGTGCCAGCAGCTTGGGAGGGGGGGAAAAACTGTTTTTT.

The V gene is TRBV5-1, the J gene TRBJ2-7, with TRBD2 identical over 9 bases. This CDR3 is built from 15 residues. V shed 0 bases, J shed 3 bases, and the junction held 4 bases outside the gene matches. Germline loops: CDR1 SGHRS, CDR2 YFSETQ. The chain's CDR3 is CASSLGLAEYYEQYF. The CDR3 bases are TGCGCCAGCAGCTTGGGACTAGCGGAATACTACGAGCAGTACTTC.

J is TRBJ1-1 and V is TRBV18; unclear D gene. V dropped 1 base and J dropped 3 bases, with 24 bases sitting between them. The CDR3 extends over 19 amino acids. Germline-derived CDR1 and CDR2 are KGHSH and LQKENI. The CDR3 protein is CASSPQGLVGRERDTEAFF. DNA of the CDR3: TGTGCCAGCTCACCACAGGGTCTTGTTGGTAGGGAAAGGGACACTGAAGCTTTCTTT.

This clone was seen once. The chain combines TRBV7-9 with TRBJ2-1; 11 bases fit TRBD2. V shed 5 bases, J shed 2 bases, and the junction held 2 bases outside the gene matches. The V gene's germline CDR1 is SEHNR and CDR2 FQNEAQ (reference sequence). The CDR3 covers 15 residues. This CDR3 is CASSKGLAAYNEQFF. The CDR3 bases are TGTGCCAGCAGCAAGGGACTAGCGGCCTACAATGAGCAGTTCTTC.

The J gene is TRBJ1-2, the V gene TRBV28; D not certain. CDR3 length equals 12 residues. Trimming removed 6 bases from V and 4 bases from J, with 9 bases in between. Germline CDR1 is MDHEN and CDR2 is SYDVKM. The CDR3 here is CASSSPVYGYTF. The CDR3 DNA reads TGTGCCAGCAGCTCCCCAGTCTATGGCTACACCTTC.

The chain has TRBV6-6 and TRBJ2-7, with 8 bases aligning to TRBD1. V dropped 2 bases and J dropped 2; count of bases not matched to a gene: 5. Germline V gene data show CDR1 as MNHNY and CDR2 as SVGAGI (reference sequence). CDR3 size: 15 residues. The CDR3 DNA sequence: TGTGCCAGCAGTTACGCCGACAGGGGTCCCTACGAGCAGTACTTC. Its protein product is CASSYADRGPYEQYF.

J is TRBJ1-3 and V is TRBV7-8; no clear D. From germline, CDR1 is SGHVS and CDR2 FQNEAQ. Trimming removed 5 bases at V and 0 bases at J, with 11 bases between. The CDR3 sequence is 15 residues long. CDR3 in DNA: TGTGCCAGCAGCCTCCCGATTCTCTCTGGAAACACCATATATTTT. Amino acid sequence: CASSLPILSGNTIYF.

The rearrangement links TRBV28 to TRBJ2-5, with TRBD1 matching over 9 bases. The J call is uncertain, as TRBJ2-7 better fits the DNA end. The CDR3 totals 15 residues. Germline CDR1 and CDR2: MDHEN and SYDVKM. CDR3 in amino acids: CASGETGTGLYEQYF. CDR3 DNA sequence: TGTGCCAGCGGAGAGACCGGGACAGGGCTTTACGAGCAGTACTTC.

The CDR3 coding sequence is TGTGCCAGCGGGAACAGGGTCGGCAGGGTCAATGAGCAGTTCTTC. This sequence encodes CASGNRVGRVNEQFF. The chain is built from TRBV27 and TRBJ2-1, with D possibly TRBD1 on 6 matching bases. Trimming took off 8 bases at V and 6 bases at J, with 20 bases between the two ends. Germline lookup yields CDR1 MNHEY and CDR2 SMNVEV (reference sequence). The CDR3 covers 15 residues.

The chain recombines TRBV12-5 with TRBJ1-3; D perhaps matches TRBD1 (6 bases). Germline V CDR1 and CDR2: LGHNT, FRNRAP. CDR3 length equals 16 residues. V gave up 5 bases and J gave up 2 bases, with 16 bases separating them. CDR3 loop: CASGHGIGGPGNTIYF. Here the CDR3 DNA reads TGTGCTAGTGGTCACGGGATCGGGGGGCCTGGAAACACCATATATTTT.

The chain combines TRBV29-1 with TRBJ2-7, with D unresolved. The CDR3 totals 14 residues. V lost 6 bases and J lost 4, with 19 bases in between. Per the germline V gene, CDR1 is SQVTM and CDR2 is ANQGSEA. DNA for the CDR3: TGCAGCGTACAACCGTTAGCAGAAGAATACGAGCAGTACTTC. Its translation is CSVQPLAEEYEQYF.

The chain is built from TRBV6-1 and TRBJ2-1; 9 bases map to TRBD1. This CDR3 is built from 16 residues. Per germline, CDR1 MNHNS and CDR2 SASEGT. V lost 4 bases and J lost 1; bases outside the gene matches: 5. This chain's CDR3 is CASSGDRVLSYNEQFF. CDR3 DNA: TGTGCCAGCAGTGGGGACAGGGTATTGTCCTACAATGAGCAGTTCTTC.

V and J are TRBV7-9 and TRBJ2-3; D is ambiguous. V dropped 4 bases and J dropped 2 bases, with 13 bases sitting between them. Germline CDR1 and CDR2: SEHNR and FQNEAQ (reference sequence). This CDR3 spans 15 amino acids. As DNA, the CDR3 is TGTGCCAGCAGCTCCGACTTAGCCCCCACAGATACGCAGTATTTT. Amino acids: CASSSDLAPTDTQYF.

CDR3 loop: CASSYRQNTEAFF. CDR3 sequence (DNA): TGCGCCAGCAGCTACCGACAGAACACTGAAGCTTTCTTT. This chain connects TRBV5-1 to TRBJ1-1; D unclear. Trimming took 3 bases from V and 1 from J, leaving 7 bases between them. The germline CDR1 and CDR2 sequences are SGHRS and YFSETQ. The CDR3 length is 13 residues.

CDR3 in DNA: TGTGCCAGCTCACCTCCGGGACTAGCGGGCTACGAGCAGTACTTC. Translating gives CASSPPGLAGYEQYF. V and J are TRBV18 and TRBJ2-7; 12 bases map to TRBD2. The V and J ends lost 3 bases and 3 bases, in that order; junction bases with no gene match: 3. The CDR3 is 15 amino acids. Germline values: CDR1 KGHSH, CDR2 LQKENI.

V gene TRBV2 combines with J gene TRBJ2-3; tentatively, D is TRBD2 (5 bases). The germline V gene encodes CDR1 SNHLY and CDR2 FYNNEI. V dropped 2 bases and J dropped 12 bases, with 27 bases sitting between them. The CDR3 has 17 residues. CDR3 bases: TGTGCCAGCAGTGAAATCGGCGGTTGGCGGGTGGATCGGGTACAGTATTTT. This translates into CASSEIGGWRVDRVQYF.

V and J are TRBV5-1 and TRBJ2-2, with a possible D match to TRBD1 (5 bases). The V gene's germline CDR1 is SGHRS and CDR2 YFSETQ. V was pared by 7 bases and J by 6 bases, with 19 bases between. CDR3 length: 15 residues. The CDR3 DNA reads TGCGCCAGCTTCCGGACCCCAGGGTTCGCCGGGGAGCTGTTTTTT. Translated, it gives CASFRTPGFAGELFF.

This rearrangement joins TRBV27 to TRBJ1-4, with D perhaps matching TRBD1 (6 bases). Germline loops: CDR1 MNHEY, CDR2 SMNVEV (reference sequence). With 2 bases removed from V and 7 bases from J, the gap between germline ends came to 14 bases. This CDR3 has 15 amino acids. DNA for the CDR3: TGTGCCAGCAGTTTAAAGGGGGGGGGCGGTGAAAAACTGTTTTTT. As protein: CASSLKGGGGEKLFF.

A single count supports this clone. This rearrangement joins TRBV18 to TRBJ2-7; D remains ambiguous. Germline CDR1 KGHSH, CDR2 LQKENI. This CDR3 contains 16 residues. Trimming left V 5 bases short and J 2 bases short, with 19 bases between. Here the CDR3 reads CASSLTNTRVPYEQYF. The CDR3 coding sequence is TGTGCCAGCTCATTGACAAATACCCGGGTCCCCTACGAGCAGTACTTC.

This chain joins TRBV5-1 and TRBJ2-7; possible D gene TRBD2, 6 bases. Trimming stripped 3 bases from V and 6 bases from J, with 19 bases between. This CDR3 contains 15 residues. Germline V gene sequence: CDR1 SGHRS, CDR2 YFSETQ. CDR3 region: CASSWARDSSSEQYF. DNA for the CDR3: TGCGCCAGCAGCTGGGCCCGGGACTCCAGTTCCGAGCAGTACTTC.

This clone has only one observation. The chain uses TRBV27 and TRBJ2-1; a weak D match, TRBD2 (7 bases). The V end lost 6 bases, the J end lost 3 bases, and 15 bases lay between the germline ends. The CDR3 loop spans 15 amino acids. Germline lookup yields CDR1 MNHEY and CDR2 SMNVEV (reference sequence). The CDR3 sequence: CASRIGGAYYNEQFF. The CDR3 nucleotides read TGTGCCAGCAGAATAGGGGGGGCTTACTACAATGAGCAGTTCTTC.